A single sample is the source of the 31 T cell receptor beta chains below, sequenced in a study of molecular identifiers for immune sequencing clone quantification. TCRdb reprocessed the PCR reads via MiXCR and lists one record per CDR3 protein. This table has roughly 100,000 distinct CDR3 sequences, 35% appearing once. The sequenced sample was naive CD8+ T cells from blood, with Jurkat cell RNA spiked in. This sample's subset: FACS-sorted CD8+CD4-CCR7+CD45RA+ naive T cells. These receptors were collected from a human donor in good health. Some libraries in this study had Jurkat cell RNA spiked in.

V usage is TRBV4-1 and J usage is TRBJ2-3, with 13 bases lining up with TRBD2. Looked up from germline, CDR1 is MGHRA and CDR2 is YSYEKL. The CDR3 totals 21 residues. J gave up 3 bases and V 0 bases, and 15 bases lay outside the gene matches. The CDR3 DNA sequence: TGCGCCAGCAGCCAAGATAGGGCCAGACCGAGACTAGCGGGAGGTACAGATACGCAGTATTTT. Amino acid sequence: CASSQDRARPRLAGGTDTQYF.

A few counts support this clonotype. The V call is TRBV13, the J call TRBJ2-1, with D possibly being TRBD2 (6 bases). V was pared by 4 bases and J by 0 bases, with 16 bases between. This CDR3 region has 17 residues. Germline CDR1 and CDR2: PRHDT and FYEKMQ (reference sequence). The CDR3: CASSSRDSRNSYNEQFF. The CDR3 bases are TGTGCCAGCAGCTCCCGGGACTCTAGGAACTCCTACAATGAGCAGTTCTTC.

This clonotype came up many times. The CDR3 nucleotides are TGCAGCGTTGAAGTAGCGGGAGGAAGATCCGAGCAGTACTTC. It codes for CSVEVAGGRSEQYF. The J gene is TRBJ2-7, the V gene TRBV29-1; TRBD2 aligns across 10 bases. The CDR3 has 14 amino acids. J lost 6 bases, V lost 1 base, and 6 bases had no gene match. CDR1 is SQVTM and CDR2 is ANQGSEA in the germline V gene.

The J gene is TRBJ2-1, the V gene TRBV28; D uncertain. Trimming removed 5 bases at V and 8 bases at J, with 19 bases between. The CDR3 runs to 15 residues. The V gene's germline CDR1 is MDHEN and CDR2 SYDVKM. In DNA form, the CDR3 reads TGTGCCAGCAGTCCTCCCGGTGGGCCTCGCCATGAGCAGTTCTTC. Its translation is CASSPPGGPRHEQFF.

The gene calls are TRBV7-2 and TRBJ2-7; no firm D call. With 5 bases removed from V and 4 bases from J, the gap between germline ends came to 21 bases. The germline gives CDR1 SGHTA, CDR2 FQGNSA. The CDR3 is made up of 16 amino acids. The CDR3 sequence is CASSQGVIQPSYEQYF. CDR3 sequence (DNA): TGTGCCAGCAGCCAAGGAGTTATCCAACCATCATACGAGCAGTACTTC. The whole variable domain, filled in from reference TRBV7-2 and TRBJ2-7, reads GAGVSQSPSNKVTEKGKDVELRCDPISGHTALYWYRQSLGQGLEFLIYFQGNSAPDKSGLPSDRFSAERTGGSVSTLTIQRTQQEDSAVYLCASSQGVIQPSYEQYFGPGTRLTVT.

This clonotype was observed a few times. The CDR3 DNA is TGTGCCAGCAGTCTCCGGGAGTGGCCCTACAATGAGCAGTTCTTC. Its translation is CASSLREWPYNEQFF. The chain is built from TRBV28 and TRBJ2-1; weak D call: TRBD2 (6 bases). The length of the CDR3 is 15 residues. Trimming took 5 bases from V and 2 from J, leaving 13 bases between them. Germline V gene lookup returns CDR1 MDHEN and CDR2 SYDVKM.

A few counts support this clonotype. The chain recombines TRBV7-3 with TRBJ2-1; 12 nucleotides line up with TRBD2. The V and J ends lost 2 bases and 3 bases, in that order; junction bases with no gene match: 11. This CDR3 contains 19 residues. Germline assignment: CDR1 SGHTA and CDR2 FQGTGA. The DNA of the CDR3 is TGTGCCAGCAGCTTAGTGGGACAGACTAGCGGGAGTTTCTACAATGAGCAGTTCTTC. Its translation: CASSLVGQTSGSFYNEQFF.

This clonotype was seen a single time. A read error may be the cause here, since a much bigger clone is one base away. The chain has TRBV24-1 and TRBJ2-2; TRBD2 matches 8 bases. The CDR3 runs 13 residues. Trimming at V came to 9 bases and at J to 4 bases, leaving 3 bases not matched to a gene. The germline V gene has CDR1 KGHDR and CDR2 SFDVKD. Written as DNA, the CDR3 is TGTGCCACCTCGGGAGGGCGCACCGGGGAGCTGTTTTTT. This sequence encodes CATSGGRTGELFF.

As to this clonotype: One end of the junction fails to match germline, which may point to a read error. In nucleotides, the CDR3 is TGCGCCAGCAGCCAAGATTTGGTCCAAGAGCCCCAGTACTTC. Amino acid sequence: CASSQDLVQEPQYF. V is TRBV4-3 and J is TRBJ2-5; D gene ambiguous. The germline CDR1 and CDR2 sequences are LGHNA and YSLEER. The CDR3 length is 14 residues.

Of note for this clonotype: The junction does not match germline at one end; this may be a read error. This sequence joins TRBV6-2 or TRBV6-3 and TRBJ1-5; D is uncertain. This CDR3 region has 13 residues. Germline CDR1 is MNHEY and CDR2 is SVGEGT. In nucleotides, the CDR3 is TGTGCCAGCACCGACTCTCGGTCTCAGCCCCAGCAATTT. Translating gives CASTDSRSQPQQF.

This clonotype came up once. A much bigger clone sits one base away, suggesting this may be a read error. The CDR3 does not end in the conserved phenylalanine or tryptophan, so this is likely a read error. The gene calls are TRBV15 and TRBJ1-4, with a possible D match to TRBD1 (5 bases). The CDR3 sequence is 15 residues long. Germline CDR1 reads LNHNV; CDR2 reads YYDKDF (reference sequence). The V and J ends lost 5 bases and 1 base respectively, with 11 bases between them. Here the CDR3 DNA reads TGTGCCACCAGCTTCGAAGGGGTAACTAATGAAAAACTGTTTTTA. Protein sequence: CATSFEGVTNEKLFL.

This clonotype was seen a handful of times. The V gene is TRBV15, the J gene TRBJ2-1; D unclear. Trimming shortened V by 1 base and J by 5 bases, and 18 bases separated the two germline ends. The CDR3 is 17 residues long. Germline CDR1 LNHNV, CDR2 YYDKDF (reference sequence). CDR3 coding DNA: TGTGCCACCAGCAGAGGCCAATCCGGAGACCCCAACAATGAGCAGTTCTTC. The encoded protein is CATSRGQSGDPNNEQFF.

This clonotype was found a few times. V usage is TRBV27 and J usage is TRBJ2-6, with a tentative D call TRBD2 (5 bases). V shed 6 bases and J shed 0 bases, with 15 bases lying between them. The CDR3 has 17 residues. CDR1 MNHEY and CDR2 SMNVEV come from the germline V gene (reference sequence). CDR3 sequence: CASSGVGQDSGANVLTF. The DNA of the CDR3 is TGTGCCAGCAGCGGGGTGGGCCAGGACTCTGGGGCCAACGTCCTGACTTTC.

This chain uses TRBV20-1 with TRBJ2-7; no definite D call. The germline V gene has CDR1 DFQATT and CDR2 SNEGSKA (reference sequence). V dropped 4 bases and J dropped 2 bases, with 12 bases sitting between them. This CDR3 is 13 amino acids long. CDR3 DNA sequence: TGCAGTGCTATTGGGGATAGCCCCTACGAGCAGTACTTC. Translating it yields CSAIGDSPYEQYF.

This chain uses TRBV28 with TRBJ2-5; 7 positions agree with TRBD1. This CDR3 region has 15 residues. The ends lost 5 bases at V and 2 bases at J; junction bases unmatched: 8. Germline V gene data show CDR1 as MDHEN and CDR2 as SYDVKM. The CDR3 DNA follows: TGTGCCAGCAGTCTGAGGACAGGCATACAAGAGACCCAGTACTTC. Protein product: CASSLRTGIQETQYF. The complete variable domain, with remaining parts taken from reference TRBV28 and TRBJ2-5, reads DVKVTQSSRYLVKRTGEKVFLECVQDMDHENMFWYRQDPGLGLRLIYFSYDVKMKEKGDIPEGYSVSREKKERFSLILESASTNQTSMYLCASSLRTGIQETQYFGPGTRLLVL.

This clonotype occurred a few times. The chain links TRBV13 to TRBJ2-5, with 8 bases identical to TRBD1. The junction had 8 bases not matched to a gene; V was cut back by 5 bases and J by 3 bases. Germline V gene sequence: CDR1 PRHDT, CDR2 FYEKMQ (reference sequence). CDR3 size: 15 residues. CDR3 in DNA: TGTGCCAGCAGCCACCGACAGGGGAAAGAAGAGACCCAGTACTTC. It encodes CASSHRQGKEETQYF.

Remarks on this clonotype: A read error may be the cause here, since a much bigger clone is one base away. The chain uses TRBV29-1 and TRBJ1-1; D may be TRBD1 (5 bases). The CDR3 spans 14 residues. Between the trimmed V and J ends, which lost 4 bases and 3 bases, there was a span of 15 bases. Germline loops: CDR1 SQVTM, CDR2 ANQGSEA. The CDR3 DNA reads as TGCAGCGTTGGCCCGGGGGTAGAGGACACTGAAGCTTTCTTT. Protein product: CSVGPGVEDTEAFF. Based on the CDR3 plus reference TRBV29-1 and TRBJ1-1, the full variable domain is SAVISQKPSRDICQRGTSLTIQCQVDSQVTMMFWYRQQPGQSLTLIATANQGSEATYESGFVIDKFPISRPNLTFSTLTVSNMSPEDSSIYLCSVGPGVEDTEAFFGQGTRLTVV.

This clonotype was observed a few times. This rearrangement joins TRBV7-6 to TRBJ2-7; TRBD2 might be the D (5 bases). This CDR3 is built from 16 residues. Germline CDR1 is SGHVS and CDR2 is FNYEAQ. Trimming took 1 base from V and 10 from J, leaving 23 bases between them. In DNA form, the CDR3 reads TGTGCCAGCAGCTTAGAGTCTAGCCCTAGGATCGATACCCAGTACTTC. It yields the protein CASSLESSPRIDTQYF.

This chain connects TRBV5-1 to TRBJ2-1; D gene ambiguous. The CDR3 sequence is 12 residues long. V was cut by 1 base and J by 8 bases, with 7 bases left in between. Looked up from germline, CDR1 is SGHRS and CDR2 is YFSETQ. CDR3 DNA: TGCGCCAGCAGCTTGTTTGGCTATGAGCAGTTCTTC. This encodes CASSLFGYEQFF.

This clonotype was detected only a few times. The rearrangement uses TRBV10-3 and TRBJ1-5; no clear D. The germline CDR1 and CDR2 sequences are ENHRY and SYGVKD. The CDR3 extends over 12 amino acids. Between the trimmed V and J ends, which lost 0 bases and 7 bases, there was a span of 4 bases. DNA of the CDR3: TGTGCCATCAGTGAGTCAGGGCAGCCCCAGCATTTT. It specifies CAISESGQPQHF.

This clonotype was picked up a small number of times. The rearrangement uses TRBV12-3 or TRBV12-4 and TRBJ2-3; D is unclear. Trimming stripped 3 bases from V and 10 bases from J, with 11 bases between. The CDR3 spans 12 residues. The CDR3 region has the DNA TGTGCCAGCAGTTTTTTGGACCCCTCGCAGTATTTT. Translated: CASSFLDPSQYF.

The chain employs TRBV20-1 and TRBJ2-3, with D possibly being TRBD2 (6 bases). V lost 0 bases and J lost 6, with 19 bases in between. There are 16 residues in the CDR3. The germline V gene encodes CDR1 DFQATT and CDR2 SNEGSKA (reference sequence). CDR3 amino acids: CSARDTGEERTDTQYF. CDR3 DNA: TGCAGTGCTAGAGATACGGGGGAGGAGCGGACGGATACGCAGTATTTT.

There are a few counts of this clonotype. The chain is built from TRBV28 and TRBJ1-1; no firm D call. V was trimmed by 1 base and J by 3 bases, leaving 15 bases between them. The CDR3 runs 16 residues. CDR1 and CDR2 from the germline V gene are MDHEN and SYDVKM. CDR3 sequence (DNA): TGTGCCAGCAGTTTATCTCTCCCCCTGGAGGACACTGAAGCTTTCTTT. It specifies CASSLSLPLEDTEAFF.

This clonotype was seen more than once but under ten times. This rearrangement joins TRBV12-3 or TRBV12-4 to TRBJ2-3; D possibly corresponds to TRBD2 (5 bases). The V end lost 3 bases, the J end lost 9 bases, and 10 bases lay between the germline ends. The CDR3 has 12 residues. The CDR3 reads CASSLDGETQYF. In DNA form, the CDR3 reads TGTGCCAGCAGTTTGGACGGGGAAACGCAGTATTTT.

This clonotype was seen ten or more times. The chain links TRBV5-6 to TRBJ2-2, with D maybe TRBD1 (5 bases). The CDR3 totals 16 residues. Germline lookup yields CDR1 SGHDT and CDR2 YYEEEE. V lost 2 bases and J 6 bases, leaving 17 bases between the germline ends. The CDR3 protein is CASSFQGRGLAGELFF. The CDR3 DNA reads as TGTGCCAGCAGCTTCCAGGGAAGGGGTTTGGCCGGGGAGCTGTTTTTT.

This clonotype has just a few counts. Its ends do not fully match the called genes, so a read error is possible. The V call is TRBV7-9, the J call TRBJ1-1; D perhaps matches TRBD1 (5 bases). The V gene's germline CDR1 is SEHNR and CDR2 FQNEAQ (reference sequence). The CDR3 runs to 13 residues. CDR3 nucleotides: TGTGCCAGCAGCGTAGCCGTAAGGGGCCTAGCTTTCTTT. Amino acids: CASSVAVRGLAFF.

The chain couples TRBV28 to TRBJ1-5; D is uncertain. Between the trimmed V and J ends, which lost 8 bases and 4 bases, there was a span of 3 bases. Germline CDR1 MDHEN, CDR2 SYDVKM. The CDR3 sequence is 10 residues long. The CDR3 protein is CASGNQPQHF. CDR3 DNA: TGTGCCAGCGGGAATCAGCCCCAGCATTTT. The variable domain in full, with the rest retrieved from reference TRBV28 and TRBJ1-5, is DVKVTQSSRYLVKRTGEKVFLECVQDMDHENMFWYRQDPGLGLRLIYFSYDVKMKEKGDIPEGYSVSREKKERFSLILESASTNQTSMYLCASGNQPQHFGDGTRLSIL.

Details on this clonotype: Its ends do not fully match the called genes, so a read error is possible. The chain links TRBV4-1 to TRBJ2-3, with TRBD1 matching over 7 bases. Germline loops: CDR1 MGHRA, CDR2 YSYEKL. This CDR3 has 16 residues. For the CDR3, the DNA is TGCACCAGCAGCCAGGAACAGGGGTCCCTGGGAGATACGCAGTATTTT. Amino acid sequence: CTSSQEQGSLGDTQYF.

This clonotype has only a few counts. This sequence joins TRBV5-1 and TRBJ2-3, with 8 bases identical to TRBD2. V dropped 0 bases and J dropped 4; count of bases not matched to a gene: 7. Germline lookup yields CDR1 SGHRS and CDR2 YFSETQ. CDR3 length: 16 amino acids. This CDR3 reads CASSLGLAGSSDTQYF. The CDR3 DNA sequence: TGCGCCAGCAGCTTGGGGCTAGCGGGTAGTTCAGATACGCAGTATTTT.

As to this clonotype: This may stem from a read error, because a much larger clone lies one nucleotide away. The chain couples TRBV28 to TRBJ1-5; TRBD1 might be the D (5 bases). Germline V gene data show CDR1 as MDHEN and CDR2 as SYDVKM. Between the trimmed V and J ends, which lost 3 bases and 11 bases, there was a span of 17 bases. The CDR3 loop spans 14 amino acids. The chain's CDR3 is CASSFGARGETQHF. CDR3 in DNA: TGTGCCAGCAGTTTTGGGGCCCGGGGAGAGACCCAGCATTTT.

The rearrangement joins TRBV29-1 to TRBJ2-3; D assignment may be TRBD1 or TRBD2 (5 bases each). V gave up 4 bases and J gave up 0 bases, with 14 bases separating them. Germline V gives CDR1 SQVTM, CDR2 ANQGSEA. The length of the CDR3 is 15 residues. CDR3: CSVGGSGWSTDTQYF. CDR3 DNA: TGCAGCGTTGGGGGGTCGGGTTGGAGCACAGATACGCAGTATTTT.